The 13 T cell receptor beta chains given below trace back to one sample, sequenced in a study of T-cell memory formation after mild COVID-19 (dated by TCRdb to the early 2020s). Library method: 5' RACE. Sequencing relied on an Illumina NovaSeq 6000. TCRdb reprocessed the public reads (quality trimming at Q25 with fastp, clone calling with MiXCR) and kept in-frame beta chains. Rows are unified per CDR3 protein, each entry keeping the most common DNA and genes. The sample includes about 340,000 distinct CDR3 sequences, with over 20% observed a single time. Clones ranked in the top ten supply around an eighth of the sample. Sequenced: PBMCs or a T cell subset sorted from them (not recorded which). Receptor source: an adult woman who had mild COVID-19 (a few samples of this study predate the infection). The sample titles of this study are shuffled in the database, so cell type and time point are left out; the donor was told from shared clones.

This sequence joins TRBV7-6 and TRBJ1-1, with D possibly being TRBD1 (6 bases). Trimming removed 5 bases at V and 4 bases at J, with 17 bases between. CDR3 length equals 15 residues. CDR1 SGHVS and CDR2 FNYEAQ come from the germline V gene. The CDR3 DNA follows: TGTGCCAGCAGCCGCCTAAGTGGGGGCCGCACTGAAGCTTTCTTT. Translating gives CASSRLSGGRTEAFF.

This clonotype occurred many times. The chain has TRBV29-1 and TRBJ2-3, with D perhaps matching TRBD1 or TRBD2 (6 bases each). The CDR3 length is 12 residues. Trimming shortened V by 8 bases and J by 10 bases, and 19 bases separated the two germline ends. Germline assignment: CDR1 SQVTM and CDR2 ANQGSEA. The CDR3 DNA reads as TGCAGCTCCCGTGGGGGGCTCGGGGCGCAGTATTTT. Protein: CSSRGGLGAQYF.

This clonotype came up many times. The V and J genes are TRBV7-8 and TRBJ2-7; 8 nucleotides match TRBD1. Germline-derived CDR1 and CDR2 are SGHVS and FQNEAQ. The CDR3 sequence is 15 residues long. The V gene end was trimmed by 4 bases and the J gene end by 5 bases; junction bases not matched to a gene: 10. CDR3 loop: CASSSRRLQGDEQYF. In DNA form, the CDR3 reads TGTGCCAGCAGCTCGCGCCGTTTACAGGGGGACGAGCAGTACTTC.

This clonotype was detected only a few times. The gene calls are TRBV18 and TRBJ1-1; the D is unclear. The V gene lost 5 bases and the J gene lost 7 bases, with 8 bases spanning the gap. Germline V gene lookup returns CDR1 KGHSH and CDR2 LQKENI. The CDR3 is 11 residues long. Written as DNA, the CDR3 is TGTGCCAGCTCAAAGGAGTTTGAAGCTTTCTTT. It codes for CASSKEFEAFF.

The J gene is TRBJ2-7, the V gene TRBV6-1, with TRBD1 identical over 7 bases. This CDR3 is 13 amino acids long. Germline V gene sequence: CDR1 MNHNS, CDR2 SASEGT. The V segment lost 3 bases and the J segment 3 bases; nucleotides outside the gene matches: 2. CDR3: CASSDRGIYEQYF. Here the CDR3 DNA reads TGTGCCAGCAGTGACAGGGGGATCTACGAGCAGTACTTC.

In this sample, this clonotype turned up a few times. The genes are TRBV7-2 and TRBJ2-1, with 11 bases that match TRBD2. The J segment lost 12 bases and the V segment lost 7 bases, leaving 14 bases of the junction unmatched. CDR1 is SGHTA and CDR2 is FQGNSA in the germline V gene. The CDR3 has 15 amino acids. In nucleotides, the CDR3 is TGTGCCAGCAAGGCGACTAGCGGGACCTTAGGTGGGCAGTTCTTC. This sequence encodes CASKATSGTLGGQFF.

The V gene is TRBV9, the J gene TRBJ1-2; the D gene is possibly TRBD1 (5 bases). The CDR3 extends over 15 amino acids. CDR1 SGDLS and CDR2 YYNGEE come from the germline V gene. Trimming shortened V by 4 bases and J by 3 bases, and 16 bases separated the two germline ends. The CDR3 reads CASSPVGALHYGYTF. DNA of the CDR3: TGTGCCAGCAGCCCCGTAGGGGCACTTCACTATGGCTACACCTTC.

This clonotype was seen many times. The V and J genes are TRBV5-8 and TRBJ2-6, with unresolved D. The CDR3 runs to 15 residues. V was clipped by 2 bases and J by 0 bases, with 6 bases between them. Looked up from germline, CDR1 is SGHTS and CDR2 is YDEGEE. CDR3 in amino acids: CASSFGISGANVLTF. CDR3 DNA: TGTGCCAGCAGCTTTGGGATCTCTGGGGCCAACGTCCTGACTTTC.

The sample holds a few counts of this clonotype. This rearrangement joins TRBV10-3 to TRBJ2-7, with 8 bases matching TRBD2. With 4 bases clipped from V and 0 bases from J, the junction kept 2 bases outside the gene matches. Germline V gives CDR1 ENHRY, CDR2 SYGVKD. The CDR3 has 14 amino acids. This chain's CDR3 is CAISGTSNSYEQYF. CDR3 in DNA: TGTGCCATCAGTGGGACTAGCAACTCCTACGAGCAGTACTTC.

This clonotype has just a few counts. This sequence joins TRBV7-6 and TRBJ2-3, with a possible D match to TRBD1 (6 bases). CDR1 is SGHVS and CDR2 is FNYEAQ in the germline V gene. The CDR3 loop spans 14 amino acids. Trimming cost V 8 bases and J 1 base, with 13 bases left between them. The CDR3 DNA reads as TGTGCCAGCCGCCTAAGACAGGGCACAGATACGCAGTATTTT. Translation: CASRLRQGTDTQYF.

This chain links TRBV6-2 or TRBV6-3 with TRBJ2-3; 9 bases match TRBD2. The germline V gene has CDR1 MNHEY and CDR2 SVGEGT. The V and J ends lost 6 bases and 2 bases, in that order; junction bases with no gene match: 18. This CDR3 has 19 residues. DNA for the CDR3: TGTGCCAGCAGCCCTCTAGGCCTAAGGCTAGCGGGATCCACAGATACGCAGTATTTT. Protein sequence: CASSPLGLRLAGSTDTQYF.

The rearrangement uses TRBV14 and TRBJ1-1; D might be TRBD1 (5 bases). The CDR3 runs 11 residues. Germline V CDR1 and CDR2: SGHDN, FVKESK. V lost 4 bases to trimming and J lost 10 bases, with 10 bases between them. CDR3 sequence: CASSPGRVAFF. CDR3 in DNA: TGTGCCAGCAGCCCGGGACGGGTAGCTTTCTTT.

This clonotype has only a few counts. V and J are TRBV9 and TRBJ1-2; 9 nucleotides agree with TRBD1. Losses at the gene ends were 4 bases for V and 2 bases for J; bases not matched to a gene: 12. Germline-derived CDR1 and CDR2 are SGDLS and YYNGEE. The CDR3 extends over 17 amino acids. CDR3 loop: CASSPWGTGPLNYGYTF. In DNA form, the CDR3 reads TGTGCCAGCAGCCCTTGGGGGACAGGGCCCCTCAACTATGGCTACACCTTC.